This TCR beta chain was observed in a study of CD8 T cell repertoires and HIV-1 epitope variants. In the study overall: An uncultured baseline aliquot held 1M T cells.

Notes on this clone: Antigen: not known.

CDR1 is SGHRS, CDR2 YFSETQ, per germline. CDR3 length: 17 amino acids. The V and J ends lost 0 bases and 1 base, in that order; junction bases with no gene match: 4. Study results and caveats: No clonotypes responded to the TAALDMSHF plasma variant; roughly 5 recognized KF9, one HW9.

The assay was immunoSEQ multiplex PCR, and TCRdb's table has in-frame clones only and misses some. The data show 80,000 to 95,000 clones, around 67% seen once. Source material: uncultured baseline CD8+ T cells from peripheral blood mononuclear cells (PBMCs). This receptor was taken from a male donor with HIV. The gene calls are TRBV5-1 and TRBJ2-3; 11 nucleotides agree with TRBD2. CDR3 in DNA: TGCGCCAGCAGCTTGGTGACTAGCGGGGCCCGCACAGATACGCAGTATTTT. It translates to CASSLVTSGARTDTQYF.